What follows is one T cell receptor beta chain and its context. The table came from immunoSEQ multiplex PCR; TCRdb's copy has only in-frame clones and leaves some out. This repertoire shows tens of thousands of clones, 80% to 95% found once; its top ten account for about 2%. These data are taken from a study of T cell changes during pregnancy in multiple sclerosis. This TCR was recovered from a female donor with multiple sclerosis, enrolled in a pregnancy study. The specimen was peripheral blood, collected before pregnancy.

CDR3 sequence reads: CASSLFGTSRNEQFF. CDR3 bases: TGTGCCAGCAGCTTATTTGGGACTAGCAGGAATGAGCAGTTCTTC. The chain joins TRBV13 to TRBJ2-1, with 9 positions matching TRBD2. The trim removed 2 bases at V and 7 bases at J, leaving 6 bases unmatched. The CDR3 spans 15 residues. Germline V gene sequence: CDR1 PRHDT, CDR2 FYEKMQ (reference sequence).